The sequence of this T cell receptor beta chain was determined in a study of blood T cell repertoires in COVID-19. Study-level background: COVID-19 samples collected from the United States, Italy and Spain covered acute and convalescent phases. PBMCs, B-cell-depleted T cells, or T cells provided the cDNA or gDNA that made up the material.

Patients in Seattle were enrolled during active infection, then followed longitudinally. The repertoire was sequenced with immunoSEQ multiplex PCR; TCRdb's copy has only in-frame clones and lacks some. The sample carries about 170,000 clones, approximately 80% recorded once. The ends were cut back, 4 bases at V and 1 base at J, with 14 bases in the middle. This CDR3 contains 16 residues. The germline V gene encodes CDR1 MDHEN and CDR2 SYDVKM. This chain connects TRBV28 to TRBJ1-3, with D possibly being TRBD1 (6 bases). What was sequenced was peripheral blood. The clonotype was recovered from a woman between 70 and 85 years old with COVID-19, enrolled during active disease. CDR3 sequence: CASSSPRGRSGNTIYF. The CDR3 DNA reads TGTGCCAGCAGTTCTCCCAGGGGCCGTTCTGGAAACACCATATATTTT.